This T cell receptor (beta chain) emerged from a study of blood T cell repertoires in COVID-19. The wider study: PBMCs, B-cell-depleted T cells, or T cells provided the cDNA or gDNA that made up the material.

The V gene lost 0 bases and the J gene lost 6 bases, with 13 bases spanning the gap. The germline CDR1 and CDR2 sequences are SGDLS and YYNGEE. The CDR3 consists of 16 residues. The assay was immunoSEQ multiplex PCR, and TCRdb's table has in-frame clones only and misses some. The sample contains roughly 27,000 clones, 70% to 90% of which appear only once. This sequence was found in a human donor in a cohort sampled during active COVID-19. The rearrangement uses TRBV9 and TRBJ1-6; no reliable D call. The sequenced material came from peripheral blood. CDR3 nucleotides: TGTGCCAGCAGCGTAGATCCCTCCGGAGGTAATTCACCCCTCCACTTT. Protein sequence: CASSVDPSGGNSPLHF.